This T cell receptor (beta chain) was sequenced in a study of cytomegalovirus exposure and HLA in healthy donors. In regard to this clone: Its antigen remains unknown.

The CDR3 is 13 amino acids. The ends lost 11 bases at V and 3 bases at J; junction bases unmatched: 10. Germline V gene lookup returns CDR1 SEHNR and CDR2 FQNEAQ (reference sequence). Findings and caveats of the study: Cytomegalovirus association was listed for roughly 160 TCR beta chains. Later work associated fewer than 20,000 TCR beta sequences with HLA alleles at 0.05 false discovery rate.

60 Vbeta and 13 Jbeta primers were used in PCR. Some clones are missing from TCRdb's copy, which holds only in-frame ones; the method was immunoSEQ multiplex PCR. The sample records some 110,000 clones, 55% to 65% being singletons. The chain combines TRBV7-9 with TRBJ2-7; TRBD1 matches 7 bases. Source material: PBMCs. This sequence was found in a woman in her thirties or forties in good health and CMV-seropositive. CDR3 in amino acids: CASQPGQRYEQYF. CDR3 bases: TGTGCCTCACAACCGGGACAGCGCTACGAGCAGTACTTC.